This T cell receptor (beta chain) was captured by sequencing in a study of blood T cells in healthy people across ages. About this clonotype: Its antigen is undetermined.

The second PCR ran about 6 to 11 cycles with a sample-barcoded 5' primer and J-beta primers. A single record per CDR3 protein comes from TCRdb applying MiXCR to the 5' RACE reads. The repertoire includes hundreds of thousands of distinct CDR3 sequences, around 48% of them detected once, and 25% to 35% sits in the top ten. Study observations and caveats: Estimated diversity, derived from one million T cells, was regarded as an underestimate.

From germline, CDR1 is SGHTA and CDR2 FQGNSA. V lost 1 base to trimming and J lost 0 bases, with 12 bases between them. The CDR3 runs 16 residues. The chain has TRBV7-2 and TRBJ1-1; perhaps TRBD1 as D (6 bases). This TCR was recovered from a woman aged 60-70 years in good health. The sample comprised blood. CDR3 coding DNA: TGTGCCAGCAGCTTAGGGGGGGGCAGGTTGAACACTGAAGCTTTCTTT. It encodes CASSLGGGRLNTEAFF.